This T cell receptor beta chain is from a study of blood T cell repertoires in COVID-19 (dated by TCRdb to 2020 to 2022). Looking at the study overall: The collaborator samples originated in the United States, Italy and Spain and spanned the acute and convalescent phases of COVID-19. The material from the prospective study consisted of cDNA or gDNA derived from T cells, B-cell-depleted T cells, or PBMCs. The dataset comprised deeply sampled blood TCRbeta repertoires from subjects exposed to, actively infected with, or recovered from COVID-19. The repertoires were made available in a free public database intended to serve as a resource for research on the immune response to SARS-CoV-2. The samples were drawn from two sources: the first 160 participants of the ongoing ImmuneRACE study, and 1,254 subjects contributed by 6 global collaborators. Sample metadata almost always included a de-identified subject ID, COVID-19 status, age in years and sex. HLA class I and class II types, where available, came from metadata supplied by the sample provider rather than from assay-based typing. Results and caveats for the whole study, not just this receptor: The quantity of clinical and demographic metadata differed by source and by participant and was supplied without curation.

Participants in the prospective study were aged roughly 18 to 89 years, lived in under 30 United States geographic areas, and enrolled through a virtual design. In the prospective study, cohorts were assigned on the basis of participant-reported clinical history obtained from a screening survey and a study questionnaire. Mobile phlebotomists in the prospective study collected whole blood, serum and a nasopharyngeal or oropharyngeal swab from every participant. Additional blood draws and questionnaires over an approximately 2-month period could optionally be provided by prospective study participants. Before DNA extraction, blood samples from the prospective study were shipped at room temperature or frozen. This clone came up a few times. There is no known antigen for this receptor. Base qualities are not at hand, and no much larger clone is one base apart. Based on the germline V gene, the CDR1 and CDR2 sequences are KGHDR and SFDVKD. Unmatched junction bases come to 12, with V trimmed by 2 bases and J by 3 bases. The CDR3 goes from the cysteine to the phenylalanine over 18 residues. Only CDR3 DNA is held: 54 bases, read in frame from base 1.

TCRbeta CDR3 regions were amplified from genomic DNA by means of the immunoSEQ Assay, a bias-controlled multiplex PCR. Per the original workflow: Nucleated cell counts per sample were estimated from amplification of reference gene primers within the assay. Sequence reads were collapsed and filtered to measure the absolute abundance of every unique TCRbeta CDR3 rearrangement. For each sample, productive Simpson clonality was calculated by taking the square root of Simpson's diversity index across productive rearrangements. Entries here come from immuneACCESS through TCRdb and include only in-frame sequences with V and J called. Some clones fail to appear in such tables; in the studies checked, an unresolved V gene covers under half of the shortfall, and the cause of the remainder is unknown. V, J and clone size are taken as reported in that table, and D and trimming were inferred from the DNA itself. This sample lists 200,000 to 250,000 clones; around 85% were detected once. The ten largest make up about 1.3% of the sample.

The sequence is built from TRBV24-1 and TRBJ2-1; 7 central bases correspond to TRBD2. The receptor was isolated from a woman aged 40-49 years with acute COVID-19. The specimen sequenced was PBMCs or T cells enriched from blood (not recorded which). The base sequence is TGTGCCACCAGTGATTCCCGCCCTACTAGCGCGCACTACAATGAGCAGTTCTTC. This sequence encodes CATSDSRPTSAHYNEQFF.